Below are 21 T cell receptor beta chains sequenced from a single sample in a study of vaccination and CD4 T cells after COVID-19. Antigens of these TCRs are unknown. The time point is: late sampling 161 to 241 days after vaccination in a few convalescent patients. Treatment specified: approximately 11-day PBMC culture with coronavirus spike peptide pools or control peptides (ViraFEST assay). Cultured CD4+ T-cell DNA underwent Oncomine TCR Beta short-read sequencing. TCRdb re-called the PCR reads with MiXCR, one entry per CDR3 protein. The sample holds tens of thousands of distinct CDR3 sequences, around 37% seen once. The sequencing here drew on CD4+ T cells from blood, cultured in vitro, taken about 7 months after SARS-CoV-2 vaccination. These TCRs come from a human donor who had recovered from COVID-19.

A few counts support this clonotype. The chain couples TRBV27 to TRBJ2-1, with 14 positions matching TRBD2. The trim removed 2 bases at V and 7 bases at J, leaving 7 bases unmatched. Germline V CDR1 and CDR2: MNHEY, SMNVEV (reference sequence). The CDR3 is made up of 17 amino acids. In DNA form, the CDR3 reads TGTGCCAGCAGTTTAGGGACTAGCGGGAGTAAGAGGAATGAGCAGTTCTTC. This sequence encodes CASSLGTSGSKRNEQFF.

V gene TRBV20-1 combines with J gene TRBJ2-6; D not certain. The germline V and J ends were trimmed by 0 bases and 1 base, with 19 bases remaining between them. The germline gives CDR1 DFQATT, CDR2 SNEGSKA (reference sequence). The CDR3 runs to 19 residues. The CDR3 is CSAREPSRIRRSGANVLTF. The CDR3 DNA is TGCAGTGCTAGAGAGCCCAGTCGCATACGACGGTCTGGGGCCAACGTCCTGACTTTC.

The chain combines TRBV19 with TRBJ2-7; 12 bases are a match to TRBD1. J lost 1 base, V lost 6 bases, and 4 bases had no gene match. The CDR3 has 15 residues. In germline, CDR1 is LNHDA, CDR2 SQIVND (reference sequence). CDR3 protein: CASRRGQGASYEQYF. The CDR3 nucleotides read TGTGCCAGTAGGAGGGGACAGGGGGCTTCCTACGAGCAGTACTTC. Complete variable domain (other parts from reference TRBV19 and TRBJ2-7): DGGITQSPKYLFRKEGQNVTLSCEQNLNHDAMYWYRQDPGQGLRLIYYSQIVNDFQKGDIAEGYSVSREKKESFPLTVTSAQKNPTAFYLCASRRGQGASYEQYFGPGTRLTVT.

This clonotype has only a few counts. The chain links TRBV7-2 to TRBJ2-5, with D tentatively TRBD2 (6 bases). V was clipped by 3 bases and J by 3 bases, with 8 bases between them. CDR3 size: 13 residues. Germline CDR1 and CDR2: SGHTA and FQGNSA. CDR3 region: CASSFKREETQYF. In DNA form, the CDR3 reads TGTGCCAGCAGCTTCAAGCGGGAAGAGACCCAGTACTTC.

This clonotype showed up just a few times. The chain recombines TRBV10-3 with TRBJ2-7, with D perhaps being TRBD1 or TRBD2 (5 bases each). Trimming took 0 bases from V and 9 from J, leaving 6 bases between them. The germline gives CDR1 ENHRY, CDR2 SYGVKD. This CDR3 contains 11 residues. The CDR3 DNA is TGTGCCATCAGTGAGTCTGGGGGGCAGTACTTC. This gives the protein CAISESGGQYF.

This clonotype has just a few counts. The chain is built from TRBV7-2 and TRBJ2-7; possible D gene TRBD1, 5 bases. The V gene lost 5 bases and the J gene lost 9 bases, with 14 bases spanning the gap. Germline V lookup: CDR1 SGHTA, CDR2 FQGNSA. The CDR3 has 12 residues. In DNA, the CDR3 is TGTGCCAGCAGCCTAAGCAGGGCTTCGCAGTACTTC. Protein product: CASSLSRASQYF.

The gene calls are TRBV6-1 and TRBJ1-1; TRBD1 is a possible D gene (6 bases). Deletions cut 11 bases from V and 3 bases from J, with 13 bases between. The CDR3 covers 12 residues. CDR1 is MNHNS and CDR2 is SASEGT in the germline V gene. This CDR3 reads CAAQGWDTEAFF. CDR3 DNA: TGTGCCGCCCAGGGGTGGGACACTGAAGCTTTCTTT.

This clonotype has just a few counts. CDR3 loop: CSASIARQGAPPKQYF. CDR3 DNA: TGCAGTGCCAGTATAGCCCGACAGGGGGCTCCTCCCAAGCAGTACTTC. The chain couples TRBV20-1 to TRBJ2-1, with 10 bases aligning to TRBD1. The J call may be wrong; the DNA end is better matched by TRBJ2-7. In germline, CDR1 is DFQATT, CDR2 SNEGSKA (reference sequence). CDR3 length: 16 residues.

The CDR3 reads CSARLAQHPYEQYF. CDR3 nucleotide sequence: TGCAGTGCTAGGTTGGCGCAACATCCCTACGAGCAGTACTTC. J is TRBJ2-7 and V is TRBV20-1; no clear D. The CDR3 extends over 14 amino acids. Germline loops: CDR1 DFQATT, CDR2 SNEGSKA (reference sequence). Trimming took off 3 bases at V and 2 bases at J, with 14 bases between the two ends.

This clonotype was seen only a few times. V is TRBV28 and J is TRBJ1-5; perhaps TRBD1 as D (5 bases). Trimming took 4 bases from V and 2 from J, leaving 15 bases between them. CDR1 MDHEN and CDR2 SYDVKM come from the germline V gene. The CDR3 is 16 residues long. CDR3 nucleotides: TGTGCCAGCAGTTCCCCGCGCAGGGAGGGCAATCAGCCCCAGCATTTT. Translating gives CASSSPRREGNQPQHF.

This clonotype is termed medium-sized. The genes are TRBV7-9 and TRBJ2-7; 9 nucleotides align to TRBD1. CDR3 length: 14 residues. V was clipped by 5 bases and J by 6 bases; unmatched bases: 8. The germline V gene has CDR1 SEHNR and CDR2 FQNEAQ (reference sequence). CDR3 loop: CASSPWGQGFEQYF. In DNA, the CDR3 is TGTGCCAGCAGCCCCTGGGGACAGGGTTTCGAGCAGTACTTC.

The chain uses TRBV24-1 and TRBJ2-1; 9 nucleotides agree with TRBD1. Germline-derived CDR1 and CDR2 are KGHDR and SFDVKD. With 9 bases clipped from V and 7 bases from J, the junction kept 3 bases outside the gene matches. The CDR3 totals 12 residues. CDR3 loop: CATGDRENEQFF. CDR3 sequence (DNA): TGTGCCACCGGGGACAGGGAAAATGAGCAGTTCTTC.

This clonotype was observed a few times. The chain uses TRBV7-8 and TRBJ1-2, with 9 bases that match TRBD1. This CDR3 is built from 14 residues. From germline, CDR1 is SGHVS and CDR2 FQNEAQ. V dropped 4 bases and J dropped 4; count of bases not matched to a gene: 4. CDR3 DNA sequence: TGTGCCAGCAGCTGGACAGGGGATGTCTATGGCTACACCTTC. This gives the protein CASSWTGDVYGYTF.

This clonotype was detected a few times. This chain uses TRBV27 with TRBJ2-7; 12 bases match TRBD1. Germline values: CDR1 MNHEY, CDR2 SMNVEV (reference sequence). The CDR3 length is 16 residues. V was clipped by 6 bases and J by 0 bases; unmatched bases: 6. The CDR3 sequence: CASRGDRGRDSYEQYF. CDR3 nucleotide sequence: TGTGCCAGCAGGGGGGACAGGGGGCGGGACTCCTACGAGCAGTACTTC.

The genes are TRBV5-4 and TRBJ1-6, with D perhaps matching TRBD1 (6 bases). This CDR3 is built from 15 residues. Trimming stripped 0 bases from V and 6 bases from J, with 10 bases between. Looked up from germline, CDR1 is SGHNT and CDR2 is YYREEE (reference sequence). The DNA of the CDR3 is TGTGCCAGCAGCTTGGGCAGGGGCGGTAATTCACCCCTCCACTTT. It codes for CASSLGRGGNSPLHF.

Worth noting for this clonotype: A single base separates this from a much larger clone, so it may be a read error. The CDR3 DNA reads TGCAGTGCTAGGACAGGGAGAATTTATTCACCCCTCTACTTT. Its protein product is CSARTGRIYSPLYF. The chain joins TRBV20-1 to TRBJ1-6, with TRBD1 matching over 7 bases. Per the germline V gene, CDR1 is DFQATT and CDR2 is SNEGSKA (reference sequence). This CDR3 region has 14 residues.

J is TRBJ2-7 and V is TRBV7-9; 8 bases line up with TRBD1. Germline V CDR1 and CDR2: SEHNR, FQNEAQ (reference sequence). J gave up 0 bases and V 0 bases, and 7 bases lay outside the gene matches. This CDR3 is 17 amino acids long. DNA of the CDR3: TGTGCCAGCAGCTTAGCCCGAACAGGGGGTGCCTCCTACGAGCAGTACTTC. It codes for CASSLARTGGASYEQYF.

This clonotype was observed a few times. The rearrangement joins TRBV20-1 to TRBJ2-7; no reliable D call. Looked up from germline, CDR1 is DFQATT and CDR2 is SNEGSKA (reference sequence). The V end lost 1 base, the J end lost 5 bases, and 15 bases lay between the germline ends. The CDR3 consists of 14 residues. CDR3: CSARGDILLHEQYF. The CDR3, as DNA: TGCAGTGCTAGAGGAGACATTCTCCTCCACGAGCAGTACTTC.

This rearrangement joins TRBV5-4 to TRBJ2-3; D tentatively fits TRBD1 or TRBD2 (5 bases each). Per the germline V gene, CDR1 is SGHNT and CDR2 is YYREEE (reference sequence). This CDR3 spans 13 amino acids. The V and J ends lost 1 base and 5 bases respectively, with 8 bases between them. The CDR3 DNA reads TGTGCCAGCAGCTTGATGGGGGAAGATACGCAGTATTTT. Translating it yields CASSLMGEDTQYF.

The V call is TRBV4-1, the J call TRBJ2-7, with 9 bases matching TRBD2. Trimming cost V 0 bases and J 2 bases; bases outside gene matches: 5. Germline CDR1 and CDR2: MGHRA and YSYEKL. The CDR3 length is 16 residues. In DNA, the CDR3 is TGCGCCAGCAGCCAAGAAATGTCTAGCGGGGCCTACGAGCAGTACTTC. This codes for CASSQEMSSGAYEQYF.

This clonotype was seen a handful of times. CDR3 nucleotide sequence: TGTGCCAGCACCTCTGGGAGGGGGTCCTATAATTCACCCCTCCACTTT. Its protein product is CASTSGRGSYNSPLHF. The V call is TRBV27, the J call TRBJ1-6; weak D call: TRBD1 (6 bases). The V and J ends lost 7 bases and 1 base respectively, with 14 bases between them. The CDR3 loop spans 16 amino acids. Looked up from germline, CDR1 is MNHEY and CDR2 is SMNVEV (reference sequence).